Described below is a single TCR beta chain sequence and its context. No antigen is known for it. Treatment here: oral pan-JAK inhibitor, 5-10 mg twice daily. The study team obtained lesional scalp punch biopsies and peripheral blood from alopecia areata patients. This entry belongs to a study of CD8+ T cells in alopecia areata. Findings of the study overall: Tofacitinib significantly brought down scalp clonality and expanded CD8+ clones among top 100. Sequenced scalp T cells also include alphabeta T cells resident in normal skin.

CDR1 is SQVTM, CDR2 ANQGSEA, per germline. V was shortened by 3 bases and J by 6 bases, with 6 bases between the two germline ends. The CDR3 length is 11 residues. RNA extraction was followed by reverse transcription into cDNA, which acted as the sequencing template. Clones were sequenced by immunoSEQ multiplex PCR, and TCRdb holds only the in-frame ones, with some missing. The sample contains more than 90,000 clones, roughly 60% of which appear only once. Sequencing used CD8+ T cells sorted from blood, obtained at week 4, from a patient treated with tofacitinib. The origin of this receptor is a human donor with alopecia areata. The chain uses TRBV29-1 and TRBJ1-3, with a weak D call TRBD1 (5 bases). CDR3 residues: CSVEDINTIYF. In DNA, the CDR3 is TGCAGCGTTGAGGACATAAACACCATATATTTT.